Detailed here is one TCR beta chain. Germline CDR1 is MNHEY and CDR2 is SVGAGI. Trimming pared 0 bases from V and 0 bases from J, leaving 8 bases between. The CDR3 spans 15 residues. Produced via immunoSEQ multiplex PCR; TCRdb's table is partial and in-frame only. The table includes under 150,000 clones, roughly 81% detected once. The entry originates in a study of blood T cell repertoires in COVID-19. Sequencing input: peripheral blood. This sequence joins TRBV6-5 and TRBJ1-1; D is unclear. This TCR was sampled from a man aged 35 to 55 with acute or convalescent COVID-19. CDR3: CASSYSPGLNTEAFF. CDR3 coding DNA: TGTGCCAGCAGTTACTCTCCGGGTTTGAACACTGAAGCTTTCTTT.